The 27 T cell receptor beta chains given below trace back to one sample, sequenced in a study of cytomegalovirus exposure and HLA in healthy donors. Only in-frame clones appear in the TCRdb table, and some are missing; sequencing was by immunoSEQ multiplex PCR. The sample shows tens of thousands of clones, just over 95% of them seen only once. Specimen: PBMCs. Receptors were obtained from a woman aged 18 to 35 in good health and CMV-seropositive.

The genes are TRBV15 and TRBJ2-1; TRBD2 matches at 7 bases. V shed 1 base, J shed 4 bases, and the junction held 4 bases outside the gene matches. This CDR3 region has 15 residues. Germline CDR1 is LNHNV and CDR2 is YYDKDF (reference sequence). CDR3 residues: CATSRVGGGYNEQFF. The CDR3, as DNA: TGTGCCACCAGCAGAGTTGGCGGGGGATACAATGAGCAGTTCTTC.

This chain joins TRBV19 and TRBJ2-7; 8 bases are shared with TRBD1. The CDR3 sequence is 16 residues long. After removal of 0 bases from V and 3 bases from J, the junction contained 7 bases not matched to a gene. Per the germline V gene, CDR1 is LNHDA and CDR2 is SQIVND (reference sequence). The CDR3 nucleotides are TGTGCCAGTAGTATAGATCTTTTACAGGGGGTCTACGAGCAGTACTTC. It encodes CASSIDLLQGVYEQYF.

This chain uses TRBV6-6 with TRBJ2-5; possibly TRBD1 for D (5 bases). The germline V gene has CDR1 MNHNY and CDR2 SVGAGI (reference sequence). The CDR3 consists of 12 residues. V lost 6 bases to trimming and J lost 5 bases, with 10 bases between them. CDR3 sequence (DNA): TGTGCCAGCAGCTCAGGGAAGGAGACCCAGTACTTC. Translation: CASSSGKETQYF.

The rearrangement uses TRBV27 and TRBJ2-1; TRBD2 agrees at 14 bases. Germline CDR1 MNHEY, CDR2 SMNVEV (reference sequence). The ends lost 5 bases at V and 6 bases at J; junction bases unmatched: 21. CDR3 length: 21 residues. The CDR3 nucleotides are TGTGCCAGCAGTCCCCTAGGGGGGACTAGCGGGAGTTGGGCGGCAGGCAATGAGCAGTTCTTC. Translation: CASSPLGGTSGSWAAGNEQFF.

The CDR3 reads CASGQGDTYEQYF. Written as DNA, the CDR3 is TGTGCCAGTGGACAGGGAGATACCTACGAGCAGTACTTC. The chain employs TRBV28 and TRBJ2-7; 8 bases agree with TRBD1. There are 13 residues in the CDR3. Trimming cost V 9 bases and J 2 bases; bases outside gene matches: 6. Germline loops: CDR1 MDHEN, CDR2 SYDVKM.

The rearrangement uses TRBV10-1 and TRBJ2-3; possible D gene TRBD2, 5 bases. This CDR3 has 16 residues. V was trimmed by 0 bases and J by 0 bases, leaving 10 bases between them. Germline CDR1 is WNHNN and CDR2 is SYGVQD (reference sequence). CDR3 nucleotides: TGCGCCAGCAGTGAGTCGAGGGCAGCCAGCACAGATACGCAGTATTTT. It translates to CASSESRAASTDTQYF.

This clone has just one count. The gene calls are TRBV4-1 and TRBJ2-2; TRBD2 agrees at 7 bases. Germline V gene lookup returns CDR1 MGHRA and CDR2 YSYEKL. CDR3 length equals 17 residues. J lost 4 bases, V lost 4 bases, and 12 bases had no gene match. CDR3 sequence reads: CASSPDLGGSGTGELFF. The CDR3 DNA follows: TGCGCCAGCAGCCCCGACCTGGGCGGGAGTGGCACCGGGGAGCTGTTTTTT.

The chain recombines TRBV5-1 with TRBJ2-6; TRBD1 aligns across 12 bases. CDR1 SGHRS and CDR2 YFSETQ come from the germline V gene. J lost 3 bases, V lost 6 bases, and 7 bases had no gene match. The CDR3 consists of 17 residues. CDR3 loop: CASNGGQGALGANVLTF. The CDR3 DNA is TGCGCCAGCAACGGGGGACAGGGGGCGCTTGGGGCCAACGTCCTGACTTTC.

This chain joins TRBV5-6 and TRBJ2-5; 15 nucleotides line up with TRBD2. This CDR3 has 18 amino acids. V shed 2 bases, J shed 4 bases, and the junction held 9 bases outside the gene matches. Germline CDR1 is SGHDT and CDR2 is YYEEEE. DNA for the CDR3: TGTGCCAGCAGCTTTGGGACTAGCGGGAGGTATTCGCGAGAGACCCAGTACTTC. This gives the protein CASSFGTSGRYSRETQYF.

This clone came up once. The rearrangement uses TRBV28 and TRBJ2-4, with TRBD2 matching 7 bases. Trimming removed 5 bases from V and 11 bases from J; junction bases left unmatched: 0. Germline values: CDR1 MDHEN, CDR2 SYDVKM. This CDR3 spans 10 amino acids. The CDR3 nucleotides read TGTGCCAGCAGTCGGGAGGTTCAGTACTTC. It encodes CASSREVQYF.

The chain carries TRBV19 and TRBJ1-1; D remains unclear. The CDR3 contains 14 residues. Germline CDR1 is LNHDA and CDR2 is SQIVND (reference sequence). V dropped 3 bases and J dropped 6 bases, with 14 bases sitting between them. CDR3 loop: CASSIRAGLPEAFF. The DNA for the CDR3 is TGTGCCAGTAGTATCCGTGCGGGATTGCCTGAAGCTTTCTTT.

The chain has TRBV25-1 and TRBJ1-4, with D perhaps matching TRBD1 (5 bases). Between the trimmed V and J ends, which lost 7 bases and 6 bases, there was a span of 15 bases. The V gene's germline CDR1 is MGHDK and CDR2 SYGVNS. The CDR3 contains 14 residues. The CDR3 nucleotides are TGTGCCAGCACTCCTTCCGGGGACTATGAAAAACTGTTTTTT. Amino acid sequence: CASTPSGDYEKLFF.

J is TRBJ2-7 and V is TRBV7-2; 8 bases line up with TRBD2. The V segment lost 6 bases and the J segment 4 bases; nucleotides outside the gene matches: 11. CDR3 length: 15 residues. The V gene's germline CDR1 is SGHTA and CDR2 FQGNSA. The CDR3 region is CASRFREGRFYEQYF. Written as DNA, the CDR3 is TGTGCCAGCAGATTCCGGGAGGGCCGTTTTTACGAGCAGTACTTC.

This clone was observed a single time. The chain couples TRBV11-3 to TRBJ2-1, with TRBD1 identical over 8 bases. Germline CDR1 and CDR2: SGHNT and YENEEA. The CDR3 has 14 amino acids. The J segment lost 6 bases and the V segment lost 5 bases, leaving 6 bases of the junction unmatched. The CDR3 DNA is TGTGCCAGCAGCCCTTGGACAGGGCTCAATGAGCAGTTCTTC. Its protein product is CASSPWTGLNEQFF.

V usage is TRBV7-8 and J usage is TRBJ2-1; 9 bases are shared with TRBD2. The CDR3 covers 17 residues. Germline lookup yields CDR1 SGHVS and CDR2 FQNEAQ. V was clipped by 5 bases and J by 2 bases; unmatched bases: 10. The CDR3 bases are TGTGCCAGCAGCCCAGAGGGGGGCGGGAGGGCCTACAATGAGCAGTTCTTC. Translating it yields CASSPEGGGRAYNEQFF.

The CDR3 here is CASSPSRDTGNQPQHF. The CDR3, as DNA: TGCGCCAGCAGTCCCTCCCGGGACACCGGCAATCAGCCCCAGCATTTT. The genes are TRBV23-1 and TRBJ1-5, with D tentatively TRBD1 (6 bases). TRBV23-1 belongs to the ORF category, with a function that is uncertain. The CDR3 is 16 residues long. Trimming removed 4 bases from V and 2 bases from J, with 15 bases in between.

V gene TRBV5-5 combines with J gene TRBJ2-7; D is ambiguous. Trimming cost V 0 bases and J 7 bases, with 11 bases left between them. The CDR3 totals 13 residues. Germline CDR1 reads SGHKS; CDR2 reads YYEKEE (reference sequence). In nucleotides, the CDR3 is TGTGCCAGCAGCTTGGATCCGATCGAGGAGCAGTACTTC. This sequence encodes CASSLDPIEEQYF.

This chain uses TRBV7-2 with TRBJ2-7; 11 nucleotides match TRBD1. Trimming removed 2 bases from V and 6 bases from J; junction bases left unmatched: 15. CDR3 length equals 18 residues. The germline V gene encodes CDR1 SGHTA and CDR2 FQGNSA. The CDR3 DNA reads as TGTGCCAGCAGCTTATTACCGTCCCGTAGTGGGACAGGGGGCGAGCAGTACTTC. It is translated as CASSLLPSRSGTGGEQYF.

The V and J genes are TRBV6-5 and TRBJ1-5; 7 bases fit TRBD1. Trimming cost V 2 bases and J 4 bases; bases outside gene matches: 5. The V gene's germline CDR1 is MNHEY and CDR2 SVGAGI. The CDR3 runs 15 residues. CDR3 residues: CASSYGRQGNQPQHF. The CDR3 coding sequence is TGTGCCAGCAGTTACGGGCGACAGGGTAATCAGCCCCAGCATTTT.

This clone was picked up one time. The V gene is TRBV13, the J gene TRBJ2-2; no reliable D call. V lost 2 bases and J 6 bases, leaving 7 bases between the germline ends. This CDR3 comprises 13 residues. The germline gives CDR1 PRHDT, CDR2 FYEKMQ (reference sequence). The CDR3 here is CASSLSEAGELFF. CDR3 nucleotide sequence: TGTGCCAGCAGCTTAAGCGAGGCCGGGGAGCTGTTTTTT.

This clone was observed once. The chain uses TRBV21-1 and TRBJ2-7; TRBD1 was called by the table and not checked on the DNA. TRBV21-1 represents a pseudogene. The CDR3 totals 15 residues. Here the CDR3 DNA reads TGTGCCAGCAGCAATATCCGGGACAGGGCCTACGAGCAGTACTTC. It is translated as CASSNIRDRAYEQYF.

This clone was recorded once. The chain joins TRBV7-2 to TRBJ2-2; the match to TRBD1 covers 9 bases. V lost 5 bases to trimming and J lost 6 bases; unmatched junction nucleotides: 13. Germline CDR1 SGHTA, CDR2 FQGNSA. This CDR3 comprises 17 residues. CDR3 region: CASSTTGTGRSAGELFF. Written as DNA, the CDR3 is TGTGCCAGCAGCACTACCGGGACAGGGCGATCAGCCGGGGAGCTGTTTTTT.

This sequence joins TRBV13 and TRBJ2-7; TRBD1 agrees at 10 bases. Per germline, CDR1 PRHDT and CDR2 FYEKMQ (reference sequence). The CDR3 is 16 residues long. J was trimmed by 3 bases and V by 2 bases; bases with no gene match: 7. CDR3 sequence: CASSLSMRTGGYEQYF. The CDR3 coding sequence is TGTGCCAGCAGCTTAAGTATGAGGACAGGGGGCTACGAGCAGTACTTC.

J is TRBJ1-3 and V is TRBV2; 7 positions agree with TRBD1. CDR1 is SNHLY, CDR2 FYNNEI, per germline. V dropped 6 bases and J dropped 2; count of bases not matched to a gene: 13. CDR3 size: 17 residues. CDR3 in DNA: TGTGCCAGCAGCCTTTTAATTCGCAGGGGGACTGGAAACACCATATATTTT. The encoded protein is CASSLLIRRGTGNTIYF.

The rearrangement joins TRBV6-6 to TRBJ1-2; D is perhaps TRBD1 (6 bases). V was clipped by 4 bases and J by 0 bases, with 12 bases between them. The length of the CDR3 is 15 residues. Germline V gene data show CDR1 as MNHNY and CDR2 as SVGAGI (reference sequence). The CDR3: CASSLQGRTNYGYTF. The CDR3 DNA reads TGTGCCAGCAGTTTACAGGGTCGAACTAACTATGGCTACACCTTC.

The chain is built from TRBV7-9 and TRBJ2-3, with 10 bases fitting TRBD2. Germline loops: CDR1 SEHNR, CDR2 FQNEAQ (reference sequence). There are 16 residues in the CDR3. The trim removed 4 bases at V and 0 bases at J, leaving 4 bases unmatched. The CDR3 reads CASSSGLAASTDTQYF. The CDR3 DNA reads TGTGCCAGCAGCTCCGGACTAGCGGCAAGCACAGATACGCAGTATTTT.

This chain joins TRBV9 and TRBJ2-1; D is possibly TRBD2 (6 bases). The V gene's germline CDR1 is SGDLS and CDR2 YYNGEE. The CDR3 totals 16 residues. Trimming stripped 6 bases from V and 3 bases from J, with 19 bases between. The CDR3 sequence is CASTARGSSSYNEQFF. For the CDR3, the DNA is TGTGCCAGCACCGCGCGGGGCAGTTCGAGCTACAATGAGCAGTTCTTC.